This T cell receptor beta chain comes out of a study of blood T cells in healthy people across ages (dated by TCRdb to the mid-2010s). Context from the whole study: In model experiments, template switching captured about one uniquely barcoded TCR beta cDNA molecule for every two T cells. To track age-related changes in TCR beta repertoire diversity, the study relied on deep sequencing normalized with unique cDNA molecular identifiers. Donors were grouped into four age groups: young (average approximately 15 years), middle-aged (roughly 40), aged (around 60) and long-lived (around 82). To avoid experimental bias, donors of different ages were distributed randomly across sequencing lanes. Using the same blood draw, the study looked at two additional independent replicas of 1 million unique cDNA reads for two donors, one aged 18 to 29 and the other aged 80 or older. Paper-wide results and their limitations: The percentage of naive T cells measured by flow cytometry correlated strongly with observed TCR beta diversity. The long-lived group showed more naive CD4+ T cells, fewer expanded clones and increased TCR diversity than the aged group, suggesting age selection. As age increased, observed TCR beta diversity per million T cells dropped in a roughly linear way, and a significant reduction was already evident by age about 40. Total diversity estimates from one million sequenced T cells were considered lower bounds and underestimates. Because donor CMV infection status was unknown, age-related changes in expanded clonotypes were potentially confounded. Because profiling used bulk unsorted PBMCs, naive and antigen-experienced compartments could not be compared conclusively.

CDR1 and CDR2 were assigned from the germline V gene as SGHTS and YDEGEE. V is shortened by 0 bases, J by 3 bases, and the region joining them spans 13 bases. The cysteine opens and the phenylalanine closes a CDR3 of 16 amino acids. Only the CDR3 DNA is retained, 48 bases long and in frame from the first base. Donors were a few dozen systemically healthy Caucasian individuals from Russia aged 6 to 90 years. About 9.8 milliliters of peripheral blood were drawn from each donor into EDTA-treated Vacutainer tubes. PBMCs were isolated by Ficoll-Paque density-gradient centrifugation, with at least 6 million obtained per sample. Trizol reagent was used to extract total RNA from the PBMCs, yielding at least 5.5 micrograms per sample. The percentages of naive CD45RAhigh/CD27high T cells were determined by flow cytometry on a PBMC aliquot from every donor. For this clonotype: Its antigen is not yet known. No base qualities exist here, and no much larger clone lies one base off it.

To prepare the library, 5' RACE was applied. Instrument used: Illumina HiSeq 2500. A second about 7 to 12 cycle PCR used a sample-barcoded 5' primer and a J-beta primer mix. A template-switch 5' adaptor carrying 12 random nucleotides introduced a unique molecular identifier onto each TCR beta cDNA molecule. Each sample yielded at least 2.5 million CDR3-containing paired-end reads. The Mint cDNA synthesis kit, primed by a TRBC-specific oligonucleotide, was used to synthesize first-strand cDNA from all RNA. Following uracil-DNA glycosylase treatment, a first 18-cycle PCR with universal primers M1SS and BC2_uni_R was performed on all cDNA. The authors processed their data as follows. Normalization of each sample was performed by random selection of 1 million high-quality reads, each carrying a distinct molecular identifier. Reads sharing molecular identifiers were discarded rather than binned into consensus sequences. MiTCR, set to a Q25 quality threshold and the strictest error-elimination algorithm, was used for CDR3 identification, clonotype clustering and error correction. Lower-bound total TCR beta diversity was estimated with a nonparametric unseen species model using Euler transformation. Using fastp trimming at Q25 and MiXCR clonotype assembly, TCRdb reanalyzed the public sequencing data and kept in-frame beta chains. Rows are unified per CDR3 protein, each entry keeping the most common DNA and genes. TCRdb, not the original authors, processed these V and J calls. Counted in this sample were some 1,500,000 distinct CDR3 sequences; roughly 43% of them appeared once. The ten most abundant clones make up about 4% of the sample.

The clonotype was recovered from a woman under 30 in good health. The receptor chain draws on TRBV5-8 and TRBJ1-5, and the D gene may be TRBD1, 6 bases matching. The sequencing input was blood. Here the CDR3 is given as CASSLAGTLFNQPQHF. The DNA reads as follows: TGTGCCAGCAGCTTGGCCGGGACACTTTTCAATCAGCCCCAGCATTTT. The full variable domain, with segments outside the CDR3 supplied by the reference TRBV5-8 and TRBJ1-5 proteins, appears as EAGVTQSPTHLIKTRGQQATLRCSPISGHTSVYWYQQALGLGLQFLLWYDEGEERNRGNFPPRFSGRQFPNYSSELNVNALELEDSALYLCASSLAGTLFNQPQHFGDGTRLSIL.